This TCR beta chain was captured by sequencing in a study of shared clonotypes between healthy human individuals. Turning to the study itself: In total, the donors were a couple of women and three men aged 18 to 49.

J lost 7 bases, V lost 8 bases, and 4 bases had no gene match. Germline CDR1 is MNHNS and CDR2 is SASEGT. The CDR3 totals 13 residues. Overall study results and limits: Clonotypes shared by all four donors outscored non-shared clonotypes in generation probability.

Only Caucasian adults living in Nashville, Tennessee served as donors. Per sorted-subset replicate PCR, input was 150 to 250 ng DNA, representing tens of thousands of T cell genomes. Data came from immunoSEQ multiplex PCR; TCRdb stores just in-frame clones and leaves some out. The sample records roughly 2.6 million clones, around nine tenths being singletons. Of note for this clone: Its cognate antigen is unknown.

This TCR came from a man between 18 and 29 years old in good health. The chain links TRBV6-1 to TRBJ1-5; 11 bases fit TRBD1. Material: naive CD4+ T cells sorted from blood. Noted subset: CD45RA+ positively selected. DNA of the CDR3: TGTGCCAGCGGGGACAGGGGGTGGCAGCCCCAGCATTTT. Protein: CASGDRGWQPQHF.